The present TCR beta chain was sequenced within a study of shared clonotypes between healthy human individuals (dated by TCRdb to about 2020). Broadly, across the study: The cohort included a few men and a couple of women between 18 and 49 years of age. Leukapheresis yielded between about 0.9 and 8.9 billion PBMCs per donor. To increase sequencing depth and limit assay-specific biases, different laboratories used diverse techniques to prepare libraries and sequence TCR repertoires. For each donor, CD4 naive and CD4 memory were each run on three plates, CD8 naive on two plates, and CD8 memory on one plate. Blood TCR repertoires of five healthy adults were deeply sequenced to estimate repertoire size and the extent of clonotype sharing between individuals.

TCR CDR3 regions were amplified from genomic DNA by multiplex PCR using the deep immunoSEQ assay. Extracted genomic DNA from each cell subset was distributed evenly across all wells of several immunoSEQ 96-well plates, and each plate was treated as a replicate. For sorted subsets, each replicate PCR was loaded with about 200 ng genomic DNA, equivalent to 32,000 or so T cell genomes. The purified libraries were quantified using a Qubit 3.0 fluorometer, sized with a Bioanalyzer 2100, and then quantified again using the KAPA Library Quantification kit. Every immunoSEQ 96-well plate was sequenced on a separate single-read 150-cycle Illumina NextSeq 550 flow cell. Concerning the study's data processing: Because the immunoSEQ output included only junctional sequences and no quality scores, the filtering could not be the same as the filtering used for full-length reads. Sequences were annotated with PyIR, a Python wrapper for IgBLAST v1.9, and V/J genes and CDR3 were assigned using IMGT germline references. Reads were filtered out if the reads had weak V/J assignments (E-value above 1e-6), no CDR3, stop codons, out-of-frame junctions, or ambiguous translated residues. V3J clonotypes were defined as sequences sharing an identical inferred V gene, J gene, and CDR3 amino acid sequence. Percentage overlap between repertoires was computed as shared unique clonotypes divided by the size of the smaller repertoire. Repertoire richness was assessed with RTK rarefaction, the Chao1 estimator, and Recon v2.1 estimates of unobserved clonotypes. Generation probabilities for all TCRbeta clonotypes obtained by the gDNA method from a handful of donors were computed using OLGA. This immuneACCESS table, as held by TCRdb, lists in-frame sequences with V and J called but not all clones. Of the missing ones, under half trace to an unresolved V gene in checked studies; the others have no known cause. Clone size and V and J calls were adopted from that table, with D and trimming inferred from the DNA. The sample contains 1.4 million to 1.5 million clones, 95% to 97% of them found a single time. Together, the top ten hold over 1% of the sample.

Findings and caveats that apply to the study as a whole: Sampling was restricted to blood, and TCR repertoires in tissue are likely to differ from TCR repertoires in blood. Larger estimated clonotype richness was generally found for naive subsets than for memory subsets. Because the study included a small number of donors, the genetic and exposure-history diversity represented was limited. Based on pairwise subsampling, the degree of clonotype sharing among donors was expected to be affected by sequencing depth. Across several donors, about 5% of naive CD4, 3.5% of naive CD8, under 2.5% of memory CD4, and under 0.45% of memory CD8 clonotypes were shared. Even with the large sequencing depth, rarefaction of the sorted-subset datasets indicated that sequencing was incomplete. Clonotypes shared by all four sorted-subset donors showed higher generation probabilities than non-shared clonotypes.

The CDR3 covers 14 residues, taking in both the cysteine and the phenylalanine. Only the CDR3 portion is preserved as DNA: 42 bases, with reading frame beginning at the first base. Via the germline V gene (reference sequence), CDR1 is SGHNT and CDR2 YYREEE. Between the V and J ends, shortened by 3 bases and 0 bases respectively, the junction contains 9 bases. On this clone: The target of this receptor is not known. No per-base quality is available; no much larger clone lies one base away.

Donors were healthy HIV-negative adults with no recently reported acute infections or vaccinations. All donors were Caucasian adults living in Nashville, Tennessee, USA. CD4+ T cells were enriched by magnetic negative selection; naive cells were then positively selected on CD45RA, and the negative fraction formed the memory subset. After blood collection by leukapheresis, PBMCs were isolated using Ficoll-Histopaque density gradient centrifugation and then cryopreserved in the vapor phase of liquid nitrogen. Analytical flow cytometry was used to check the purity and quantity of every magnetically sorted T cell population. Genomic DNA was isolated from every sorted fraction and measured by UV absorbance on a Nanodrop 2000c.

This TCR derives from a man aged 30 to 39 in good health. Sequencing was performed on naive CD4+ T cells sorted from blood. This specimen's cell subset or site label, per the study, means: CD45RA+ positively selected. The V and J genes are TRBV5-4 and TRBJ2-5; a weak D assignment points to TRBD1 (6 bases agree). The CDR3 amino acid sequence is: CASSSGENQETQYF. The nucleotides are TGTGCCAGCAGCTCAGGGGAGAACCAAGAGACCCAGTACTTC. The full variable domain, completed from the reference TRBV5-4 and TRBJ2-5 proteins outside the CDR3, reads ETGVTQSPTHLIKTRGQQVTLRCSSQSGHNTVSWYQQALGQGPQFIFQYYREEENGRGNFPPRFSGLQFPNYSSELNVNALELDDSALYLCASSSGENQETQYFGPGTRLLVL.